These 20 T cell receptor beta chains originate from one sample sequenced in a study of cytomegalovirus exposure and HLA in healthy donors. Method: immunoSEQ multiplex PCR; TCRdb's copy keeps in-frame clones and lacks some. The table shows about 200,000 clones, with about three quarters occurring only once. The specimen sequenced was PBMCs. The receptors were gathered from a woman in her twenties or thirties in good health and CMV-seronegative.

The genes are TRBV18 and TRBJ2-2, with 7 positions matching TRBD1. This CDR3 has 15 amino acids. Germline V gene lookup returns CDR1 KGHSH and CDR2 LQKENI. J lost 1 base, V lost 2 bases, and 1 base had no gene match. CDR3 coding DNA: TGTGCCAGCTCACCAGGGACAGAGAACACCGGGGAGCTGTTTTTT. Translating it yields CASSPGTENTGELFF.

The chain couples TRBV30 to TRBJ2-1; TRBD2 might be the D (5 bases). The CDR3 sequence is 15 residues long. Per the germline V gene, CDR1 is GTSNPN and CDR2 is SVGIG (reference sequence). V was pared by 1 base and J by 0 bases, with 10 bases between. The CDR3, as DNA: TGTGCCTGGAGTGACGGGGTCAGCTCCTACAATGAGCAGTTCTTC. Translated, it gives CAWSDGVSSYNEQFF.

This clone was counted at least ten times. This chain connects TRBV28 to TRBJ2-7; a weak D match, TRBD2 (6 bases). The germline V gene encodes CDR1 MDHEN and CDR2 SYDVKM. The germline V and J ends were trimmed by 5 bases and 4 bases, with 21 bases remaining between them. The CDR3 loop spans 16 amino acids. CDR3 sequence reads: CASSDLSWLGTYEQYF. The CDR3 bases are TGTGCCAGCAGTGATCTCTCCTGGTTGGGGACTTACGAGCAGTACTTC.

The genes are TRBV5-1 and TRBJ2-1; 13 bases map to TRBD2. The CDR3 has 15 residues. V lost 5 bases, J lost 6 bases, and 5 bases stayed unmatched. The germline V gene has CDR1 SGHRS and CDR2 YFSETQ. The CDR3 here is CASSSTSGGVNEQFF. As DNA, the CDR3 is TGCGCCAGCAGTTCCACTAGCGGGGGGGTCAATGAGCAGTTCTTC. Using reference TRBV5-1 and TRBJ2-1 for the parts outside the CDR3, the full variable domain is KAGVTQTPRYLIKTRGQQVTLSCSPISGHRSVSWYQQTPGQGLQFLFEYFSETQRNKGNFPGRFSGRQFSNSRSEMNVSTLELGDSALYLCASSSTSGGVNEQFFGPGTRLTVL.

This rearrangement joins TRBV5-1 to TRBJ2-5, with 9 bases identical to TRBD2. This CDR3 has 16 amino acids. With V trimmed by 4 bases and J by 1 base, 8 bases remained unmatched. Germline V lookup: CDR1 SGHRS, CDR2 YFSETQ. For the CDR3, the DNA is TGCGCCAGCAGCGGCTTTGGCGGGGGGGTCCAAGAGACCCAGTACTTC. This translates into CASSGFGGGVQETQYF.

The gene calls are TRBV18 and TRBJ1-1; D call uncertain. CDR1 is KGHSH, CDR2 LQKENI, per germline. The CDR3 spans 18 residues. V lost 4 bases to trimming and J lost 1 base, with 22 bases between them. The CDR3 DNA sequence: TGTGCCAGCTCACACAGTGCCTTGTACCTTATGGGGAACACTGAAGCTTTCTTT. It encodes CASSHSALYLMGNTEAFF.

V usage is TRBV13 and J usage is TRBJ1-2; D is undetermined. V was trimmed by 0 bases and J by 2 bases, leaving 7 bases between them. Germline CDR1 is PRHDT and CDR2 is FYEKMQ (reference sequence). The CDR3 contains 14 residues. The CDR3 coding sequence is TGTGCCAGCAGCTTAGGGGCACCGAACTATGGCTACACCTTC. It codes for CASSLGAPNYGYTF.

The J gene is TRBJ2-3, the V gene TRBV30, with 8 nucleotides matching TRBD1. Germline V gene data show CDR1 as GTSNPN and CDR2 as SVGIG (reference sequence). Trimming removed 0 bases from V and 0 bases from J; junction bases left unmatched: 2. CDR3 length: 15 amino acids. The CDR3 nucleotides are TGTGCCTGGAGTGTACAGGGGGTTAGCACAGATACGCAGTATTTT. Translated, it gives CAWSVQGVSTDTQYF.

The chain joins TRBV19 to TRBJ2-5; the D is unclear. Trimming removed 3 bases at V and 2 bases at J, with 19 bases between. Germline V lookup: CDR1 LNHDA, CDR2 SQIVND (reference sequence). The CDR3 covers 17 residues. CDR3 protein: CASSMRRTASRQETQYF. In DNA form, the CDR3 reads TGTGCCAGTAGTATGAGGCGAACCGCAAGCAGACAAGAGACCCAGTACTTC.

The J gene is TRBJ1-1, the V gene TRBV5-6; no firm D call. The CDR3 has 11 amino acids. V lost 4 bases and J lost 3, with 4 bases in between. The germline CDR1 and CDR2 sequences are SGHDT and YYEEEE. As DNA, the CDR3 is TGTGCCAGCAGCCGCGACACTGAAGCTTTCTTT. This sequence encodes CASSRDTEAFF.

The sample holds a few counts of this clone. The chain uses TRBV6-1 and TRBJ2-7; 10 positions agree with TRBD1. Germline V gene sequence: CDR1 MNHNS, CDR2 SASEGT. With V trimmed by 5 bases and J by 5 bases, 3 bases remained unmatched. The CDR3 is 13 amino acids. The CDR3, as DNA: TGTGCCAGCAGTTTGGGACAGGGGAACGAGCAGTACTTC. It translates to CASSLGQGNEQYF.

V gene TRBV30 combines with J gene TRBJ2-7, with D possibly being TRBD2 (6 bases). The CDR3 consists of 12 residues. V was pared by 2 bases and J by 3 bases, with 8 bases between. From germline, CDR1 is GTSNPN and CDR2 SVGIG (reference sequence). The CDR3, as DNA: TGTGCCTGGAGTCGGGAGTTCTACGAGCAGTACTTC. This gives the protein CAWSREFYEQYF.

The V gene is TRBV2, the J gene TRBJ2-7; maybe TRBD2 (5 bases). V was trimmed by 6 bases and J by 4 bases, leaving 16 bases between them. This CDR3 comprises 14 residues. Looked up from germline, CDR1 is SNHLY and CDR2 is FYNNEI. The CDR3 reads CASRLTNSVYEQYF. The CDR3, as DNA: TGTGCCAGCAGACTGACTAACTCCGTTTACGAGCAGTACTTC.

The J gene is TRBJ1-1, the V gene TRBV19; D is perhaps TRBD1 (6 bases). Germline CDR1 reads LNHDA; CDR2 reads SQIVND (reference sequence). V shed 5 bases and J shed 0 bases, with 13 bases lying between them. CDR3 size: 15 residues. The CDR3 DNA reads TGTGCCAGTAGTCGCCGGGACACCATGAACACTGAAGCTTTCTTT. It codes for CASSRRDTMNTEAFF.

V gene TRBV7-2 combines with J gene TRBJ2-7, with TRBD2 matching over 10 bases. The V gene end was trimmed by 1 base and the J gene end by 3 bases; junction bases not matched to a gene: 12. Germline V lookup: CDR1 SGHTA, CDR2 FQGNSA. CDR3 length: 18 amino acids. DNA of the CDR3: TGTGCCAGCAGCTTAGTTATTAGGACTAGCGGTCAGGGCTACGAGCAGTACTTC. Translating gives CASSLVIRTSGQGYEQYF. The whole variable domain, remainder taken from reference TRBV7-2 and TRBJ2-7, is GAGVSQSPSNKVTEKGKDVELRCDPISGHTALYWYRQSLGQGLEFLIYFQGNSAPDKSGLPSDRFSAERTGGSVSTLTIQRTQQEDSAVYLCASSLVIRTSGQGYEQYFGPGTRLTVT.

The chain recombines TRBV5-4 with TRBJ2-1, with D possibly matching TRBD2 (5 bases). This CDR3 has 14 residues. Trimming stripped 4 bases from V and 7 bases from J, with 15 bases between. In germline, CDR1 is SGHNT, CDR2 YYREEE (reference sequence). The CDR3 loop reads CASSAPGVGNEQFF. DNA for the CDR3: TGTGCCAGCAGCGCCCCCGGGGTGGGTAATGAGCAGTTCTTC.

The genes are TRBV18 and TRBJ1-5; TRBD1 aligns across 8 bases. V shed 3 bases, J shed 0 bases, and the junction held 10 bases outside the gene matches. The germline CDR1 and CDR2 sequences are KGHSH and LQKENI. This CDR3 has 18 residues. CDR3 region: CASSPRQGMGYSNQPQHF. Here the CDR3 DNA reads TGTGCCAGCTCACCCCGACAGGGGATGGGATATAGCAATCAGCCCCAGCATTTT.

The CDR3 nucleotides read TGTGCCAGCAGCCCCACAGGGCCCTCTAACTATGGCTACACCTTC. Amino acid sequence: CASSPTGPSNYGYTF. This chain links TRBV5-4 with TRBJ1-2; the D gene is possibly TRBD1 (6 bases). V was cut by 4 bases and J by 0 bases, with 13 bases left in between. The germline V gene has CDR1 SGHNT and CDR2 YYREEE (reference sequence). This CDR3 comprises 15 residues.

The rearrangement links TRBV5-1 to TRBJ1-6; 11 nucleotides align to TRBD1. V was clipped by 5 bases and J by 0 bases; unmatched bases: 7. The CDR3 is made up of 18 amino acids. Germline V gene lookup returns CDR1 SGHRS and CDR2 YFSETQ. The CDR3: CASRPDRGLSSYNSPLHF. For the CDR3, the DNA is TGCGCCAGCAGGCCGGACAGGGGGCTAAGCTCCTATAATTCACCCCTCCACTTT.

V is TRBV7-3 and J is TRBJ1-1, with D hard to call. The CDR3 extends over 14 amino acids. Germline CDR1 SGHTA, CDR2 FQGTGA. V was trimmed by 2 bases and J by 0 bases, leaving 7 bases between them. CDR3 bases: TGTGCCAGCAGCTTACAATTCATGAACACTGAAGCTTTCTTT. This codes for CASSLQFMNTEAFF.